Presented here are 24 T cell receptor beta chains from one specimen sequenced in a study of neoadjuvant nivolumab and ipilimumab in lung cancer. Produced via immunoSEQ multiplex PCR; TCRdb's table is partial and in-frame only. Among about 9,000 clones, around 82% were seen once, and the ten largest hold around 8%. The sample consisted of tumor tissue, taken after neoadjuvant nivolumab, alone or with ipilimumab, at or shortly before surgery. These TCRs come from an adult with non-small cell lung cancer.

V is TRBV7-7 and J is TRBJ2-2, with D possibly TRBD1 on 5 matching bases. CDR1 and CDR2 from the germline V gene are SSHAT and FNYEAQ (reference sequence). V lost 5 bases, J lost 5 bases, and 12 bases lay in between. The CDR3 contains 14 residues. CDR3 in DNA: TGTGCCAGCAGCCCAAGGGGTAGGACCGGGGAGCTGTTTTTT. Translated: CASSPRGRTGELFF.

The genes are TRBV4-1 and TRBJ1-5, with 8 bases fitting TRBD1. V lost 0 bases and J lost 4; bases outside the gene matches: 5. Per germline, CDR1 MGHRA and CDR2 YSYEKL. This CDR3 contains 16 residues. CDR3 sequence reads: CASSQDLRTGNQPQHF. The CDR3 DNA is TGCGCCAGCAGCCAAGATCTTAGGACAGGGAATCAGCCCCAGCATTTT.

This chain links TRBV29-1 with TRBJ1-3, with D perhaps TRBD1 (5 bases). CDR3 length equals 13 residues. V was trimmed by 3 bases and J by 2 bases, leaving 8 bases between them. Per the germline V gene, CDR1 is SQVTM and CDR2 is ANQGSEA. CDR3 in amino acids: CSVDGGAGNTIYF. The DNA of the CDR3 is TGCAGCGTTGACGGGGGGGCTGGAAACACCATATATTTT.

CDR3 residues: CASTHGTRLDTQYF. CDR3 DNA sequence: TGTGCCAGCACCCACGGGACTAGGCTAGATACGCAGTATTTT. The chain carries TRBV27 and TRBJ2-3, with 8 nucleotides matching TRBD2. Per germline, CDR1 MNHEY and CDR2 SMNVEV (reference sequence). V was clipped by 7 bases and J by 5 bases; unmatched bases: 8. The CDR3 is made up of 14 amino acids.

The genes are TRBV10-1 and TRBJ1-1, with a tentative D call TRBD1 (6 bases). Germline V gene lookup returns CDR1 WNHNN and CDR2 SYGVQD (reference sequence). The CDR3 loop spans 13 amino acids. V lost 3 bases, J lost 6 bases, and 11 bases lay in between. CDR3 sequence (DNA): TGCGCCAGCAGTGAAGGGGGTGGGTCTGAAGCTTTCTTT. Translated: CASSEGGGSEAFF.

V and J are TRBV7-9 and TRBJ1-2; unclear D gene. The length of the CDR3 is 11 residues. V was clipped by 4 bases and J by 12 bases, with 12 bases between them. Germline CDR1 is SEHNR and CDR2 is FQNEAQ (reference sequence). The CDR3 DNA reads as TGTGCCAGCAGCTCCCTCGCCTTCCACACCTTC. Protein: CASSSLAFHTF.

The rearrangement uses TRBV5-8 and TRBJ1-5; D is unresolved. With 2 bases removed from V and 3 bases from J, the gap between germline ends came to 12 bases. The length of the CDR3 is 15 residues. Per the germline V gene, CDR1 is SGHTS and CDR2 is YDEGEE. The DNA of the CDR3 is TGTGCCAGCAGCTTCGTTTGGGAGAACAATCAGCCCCAGCATTTT. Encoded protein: CASSFVWENNQPQHF.

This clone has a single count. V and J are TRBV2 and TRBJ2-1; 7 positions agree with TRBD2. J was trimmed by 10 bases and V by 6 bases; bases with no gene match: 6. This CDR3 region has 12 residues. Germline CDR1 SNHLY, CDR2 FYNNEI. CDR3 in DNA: TGTGCCAGCAGAGGACTAGATCGCGAGCAGTTCTTC. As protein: CASRGLDREQFF. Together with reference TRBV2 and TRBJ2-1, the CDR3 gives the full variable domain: EPEVTQTPSHQVTQMGQEVILRCVPISNHLYFYWYRQILGQKVEFLVSFYNNEISEKSEIFDDQFSVERPDGSNFTLKIRSTKLEDSAMYFCASRGLDREQFFGPGTRLTVL.

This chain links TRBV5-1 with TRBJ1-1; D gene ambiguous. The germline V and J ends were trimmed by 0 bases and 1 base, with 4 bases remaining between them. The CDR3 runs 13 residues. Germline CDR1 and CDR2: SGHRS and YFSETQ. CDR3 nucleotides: TGCGCCAGCAGCTTGGCCGCGAACACTGAAGCTTTCTTT. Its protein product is CASSLAANTEAFF.

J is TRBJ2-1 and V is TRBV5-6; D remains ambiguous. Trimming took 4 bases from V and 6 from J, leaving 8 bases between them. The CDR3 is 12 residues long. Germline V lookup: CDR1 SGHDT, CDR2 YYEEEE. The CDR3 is CASSRLRNEQFF. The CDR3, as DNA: TGTGCCAGCAGCCGTCTACGCAATGAGCAGTTCTTC.

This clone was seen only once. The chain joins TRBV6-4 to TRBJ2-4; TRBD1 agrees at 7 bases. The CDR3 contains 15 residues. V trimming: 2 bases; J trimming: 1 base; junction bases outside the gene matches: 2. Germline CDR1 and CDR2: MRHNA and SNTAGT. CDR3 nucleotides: TGTGCCAGCAGTGACAGGGGGCCGGCCAAAAACATTCAGTACTTC. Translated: CASSDRGPAKNIQYF.

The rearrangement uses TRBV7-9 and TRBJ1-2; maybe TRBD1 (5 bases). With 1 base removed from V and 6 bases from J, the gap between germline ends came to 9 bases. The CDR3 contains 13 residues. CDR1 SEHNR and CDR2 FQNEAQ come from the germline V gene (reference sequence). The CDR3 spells CASSLGREHGYTF. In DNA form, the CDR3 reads TGTGCCAGCAGCTTAGGCAGGGAGCATGGCTACACCTTC.

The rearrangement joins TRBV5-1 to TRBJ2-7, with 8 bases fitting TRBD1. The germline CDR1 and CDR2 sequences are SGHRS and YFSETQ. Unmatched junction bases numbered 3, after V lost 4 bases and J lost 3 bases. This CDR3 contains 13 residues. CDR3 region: CASSKGQDYEQYF. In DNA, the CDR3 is TGCGCCAGCAGCAAGGGACAGGACTACGAGCAGTACTTC.

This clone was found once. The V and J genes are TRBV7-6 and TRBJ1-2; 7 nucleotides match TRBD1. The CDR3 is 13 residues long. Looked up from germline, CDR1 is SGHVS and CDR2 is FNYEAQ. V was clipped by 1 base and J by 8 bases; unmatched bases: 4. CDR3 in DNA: TGTGCCAGCAGCTTAGTCCAGGGGGAGGGCTACACCTTC. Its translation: CASSLVQGEGYTF. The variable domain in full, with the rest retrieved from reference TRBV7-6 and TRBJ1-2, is GAGVSQSPRYKVTKRGQDVALRCDPISGHVSLYWYRQALGQGPEFLTYFNYEAQQDKSGLPNDRFSAERPEGSISTLTIQRTEQRDSAMYRCASSLVQGEGYTFGSGTRLTVV.

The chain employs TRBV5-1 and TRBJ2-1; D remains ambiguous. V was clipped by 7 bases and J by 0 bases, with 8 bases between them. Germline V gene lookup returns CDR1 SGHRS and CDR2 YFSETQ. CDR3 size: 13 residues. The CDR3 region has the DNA TGCGCCAGCTCTCACAGCTCCTACAATGAGCAGTTCTTC. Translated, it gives CASSHSSYNEQFF.

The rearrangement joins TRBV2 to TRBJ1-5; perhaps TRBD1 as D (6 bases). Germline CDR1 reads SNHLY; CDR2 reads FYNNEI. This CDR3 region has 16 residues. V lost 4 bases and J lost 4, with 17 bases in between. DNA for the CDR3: TGTGCCAGCAGTGCCTCTCAGGGGATACGGAATCAGCCCCAGCATTTT. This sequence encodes CASSASQGIRNQPQHF.

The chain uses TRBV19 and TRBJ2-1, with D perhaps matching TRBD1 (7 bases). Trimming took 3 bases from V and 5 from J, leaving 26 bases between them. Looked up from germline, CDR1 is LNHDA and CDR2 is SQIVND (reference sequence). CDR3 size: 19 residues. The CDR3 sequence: CASSITTGGGLRANNEQFF. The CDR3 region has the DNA TGTGCCAGTAGTATCACAACAGGAGGGGGCCTACGGGCAAACAATGAGCAGTTCTTC.

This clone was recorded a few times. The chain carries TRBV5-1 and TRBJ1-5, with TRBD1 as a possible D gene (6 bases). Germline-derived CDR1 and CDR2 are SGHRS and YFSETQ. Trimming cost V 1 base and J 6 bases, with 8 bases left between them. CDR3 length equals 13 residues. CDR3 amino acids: CASSLTGTQPQHF. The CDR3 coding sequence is TGCGCCAGCAGCTTGACAGGGACTCAGCCCCAGCATTTT.

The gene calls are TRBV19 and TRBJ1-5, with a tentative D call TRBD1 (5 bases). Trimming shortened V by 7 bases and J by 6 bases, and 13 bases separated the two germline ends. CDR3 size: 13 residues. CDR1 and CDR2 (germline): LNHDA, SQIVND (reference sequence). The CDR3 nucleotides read TGTGCCAGTACAAGGGGAACGGGTCAGCCCCAGCATTTT. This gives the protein CASTRGTGQPQHF.

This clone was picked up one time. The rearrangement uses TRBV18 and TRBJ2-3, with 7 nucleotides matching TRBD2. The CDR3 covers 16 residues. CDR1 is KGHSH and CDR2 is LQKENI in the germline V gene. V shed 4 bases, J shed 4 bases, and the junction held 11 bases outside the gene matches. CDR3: CASSLIAGVVPDTQYF. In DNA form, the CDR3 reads TGTGCCAGCTCACTCATAGCGGGTGTCGTCCCAGATACGCAGTATTTT.

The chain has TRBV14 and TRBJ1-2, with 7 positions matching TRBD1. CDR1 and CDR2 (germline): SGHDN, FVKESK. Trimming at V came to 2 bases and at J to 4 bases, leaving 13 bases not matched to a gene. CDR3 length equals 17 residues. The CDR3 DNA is TGTGCCAGCAGCCAAACGAAGGGGGCCCGGGTTTCCTATGGCTACACCTTC. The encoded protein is CASSQTKGARVSYGYTF.

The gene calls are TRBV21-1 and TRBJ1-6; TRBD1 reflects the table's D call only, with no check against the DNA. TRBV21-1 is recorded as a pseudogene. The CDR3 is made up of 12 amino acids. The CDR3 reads CASSNRAGPLHF. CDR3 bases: TGTGCCAGCAGCAACAGGGCCGGACCCCTCCACTTT.

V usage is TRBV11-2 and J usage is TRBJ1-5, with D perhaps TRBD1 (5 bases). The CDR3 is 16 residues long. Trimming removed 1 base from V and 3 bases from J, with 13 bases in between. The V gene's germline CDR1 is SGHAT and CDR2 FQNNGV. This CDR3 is CASSLGAGTYNQPQHF. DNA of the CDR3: TGTGCCAGCAGCTTAGGGGCAGGGACGTACAATCAGCCCCAGCATTTT.

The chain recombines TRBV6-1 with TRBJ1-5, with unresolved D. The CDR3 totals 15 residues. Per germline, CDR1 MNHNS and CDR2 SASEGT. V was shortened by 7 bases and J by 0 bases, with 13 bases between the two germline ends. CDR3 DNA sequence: TGTGCCAGCATCTTTTCCGGGGATAGCAATCAGCCCCAGCATTTT. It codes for CASIFSGDSNQPQHF.